A single sample gave rise to the 29 T cell receptor beta chains below, sequenced in a study of control samples from healthy donors and cancer patients. The assay was immunoSEQ multiplex PCR, and TCRdb's table has in-frame clones only and misses some. The table lists about 95,000 clones, 85% of them singletons. The sample taken for sequencing was blood. Receptors were obtained from a man aged 30 to 45 in good health.

This chain connects TRBV18 to TRBJ2-7, with 7 nucleotides matching TRBD1. The J segment lost 3 bases and the V segment lost 5 bases, leaving 4 bases of the junction unmatched. The germline CDR1 and CDR2 sequences are KGHSH and LQKENI. The CDR3 is made up of 13 amino acids. CDR3 nucleotides: TGTGCCAGCTCAACAAGGGACAGCTACGAGCAGTACTTC. Translating it yields CASSTRDSYEQYF. The full variable domain, its missing parts supplied by reference TRBV18 and TRBJ2-7, is NAGVMQNPRHLVRRRGQEARLRCSPMKGHSHVYWYRQLPEEGLKFMVYLQKENIIDESGMPKERFSAEFPKEGPSILRIQQVVRGDSAAYFCASSTRDSYEQYFGPGTRLTVT.

The genes are TRBV30 and TRBJ2-1; no clear D. CDR1 and CDR2 from the germline V gene are GTSNPN and SVGIG (reference sequence). V gave up 0 bases and J gave up 9 bases, with 9 bases separating them. The CDR3 spans 12 residues. CDR3 coding DNA: TGTGCCTGGAGTGTACGGAATGGTGAGCAGTTCTTC. As protein: CAWSVRNGEQFF.

This clone was detected a few times. The chain recombines TRBV19 with TRBJ1-1, with D perhaps TRBD1 (5 bases). The V end lost 5 bases, the J end lost 4 bases, and 20 bases lay between the germline ends. CDR1 and CDR2 (germline): LNHDA, SQIVND (reference sequence). The CDR3 extends over 16 amino acids. CDR3 residues: CASSLRGWGGGTEAFF. The CDR3 DNA follows: TGTGCCAGTAGTCTACGGGGGTGGGGCGGTGGCACTGAAGCTTTCTTT.

The V and J genes are TRBV2 and TRBJ2-1; 7 nucleotides align to TRBD1. The CDR3 sequence is 14 residues long. Germline CDR1 SNHLY, CDR2 FYNNEI. CDR3 coding DNA: TGTGCTACGACAGGGCCTAGCAGCTACAATGAGCAGTTCTTC. It translates to CATTGPSSYNEQFF.

V and J are TRBV15 and TRBJ2-2; no clear D. The V end lost 5 bases, the J end lost 4 bases, and 11 bases lay between the germline ends. This CDR3 comprises 14 residues. Per the germline V gene, CDR1 is LNHNV and CDR2 is YYDKDF (reference sequence). CDR3 in amino acids: CATSVGLGTGELFF. In DNA, the CDR3 is TGTGCCACCAGCGTCGGGTTGGGCACCGGGGAGCTGTTTTTT.

This clone was observed once. This chain joins TRBV13 and TRBJ1-2; D unclear. Germline V gene lookup returns CDR1 PRHDT and CDR2 FYEKMQ (reference sequence). The germline V and J ends were trimmed by 5 bases and 7 bases, with 17 bases remaining between them. There are 14 residues in the CDR3. The CDR3, as DNA: TGTGCCAGCAGCCCCCGGACTGGGAGGTCTGGCTACACCTTC. Translating gives CASSPRTGRSGYTF.

Details on this clone: No conserved phenylalanine or tryptophan ends this CDR3, so it is likely a read error. The chain combines TRBV3-1 (or the pseudogene TRBV3-2) with TRBJ1-2; no reliable D call. V was clipped by 3 bases and J by 5 bases, with 4 bases between them. This CDR3 comprises 11 residues. From germline, CDR1 is LGHDT and CDR2 YNNKEL (reference sequence). For the CDR3, the DNA is TGTGCCAGCAGCCATGAATATGGCTACACCCTC. Residues: CASSHEYGYTL.

The chain is built from TRBV5-1 and TRBJ1-1; possible D gene TRBD1, 5 bases. Per the germline V gene, CDR1 is SGHRS and CDR2 is YFSETQ. CDR3 length equals 12 residues. Trimming took 0 bases from V and 7 from J, leaving 7 bases between them. CDR3 region: CASSLVGGEAFF. The CDR3 DNA reads TGCGCCAGCAGCTTGGTGGGGGGTGAAGCTTTCTTT.

This chain connects TRBV30 to TRBJ2-1; a possible D gene is TRBD2 (6 bases). The CDR3 is made up of 15 amino acids. CDR1 and CDR2 (germline): GTSNPN, SVGIG (reference sequence). V was cut by 5 bases and J by 6 bases, with 20 bases left in between. The CDR3 nucleotides are TGTGCCTGGGGGAACCCGGGACTTGACATCAATGAGCAGTTCTTC. It codes for CAWGNPGLDINEQFF.

The chain uses TRBV5-1 and TRBJ1-1, with D unresolved. Germline assignment: CDR1 SGHRS and CDR2 YFSETQ. The CDR3 has 11 amino acids. V lost 1 base to trimming and J lost 7 bases, with 5 bases between them. CDR3 sequence reads: CASSLKGEAFF. The CDR3 bases are TGCGCCAGCAGCTTGAAGGGTGAAGCTTTCTTT.

The chain employs TRBV27 and TRBJ2-3, with 11 bases fitting TRBD2. From germline, CDR1 is MNHEY and CDR2 SMNVEV (reference sequence). This CDR3 is 17 amino acids long. The trim removed 3 bases at V and 6 bases at J, leaving 11 bases unmatched. CDR3 residues: CASSFTSGGSALDTQYF. Written as DNA, the CDR3 is TGTGCCAGCAGTTTTACTAGCGGGGGTTCCGCATTGGATACGCAGTATTTT.

J is TRBJ1-1 and V is TRBV11-2; D remains ambiguous. This CDR3 comprises 14 residues. Germline CDR1 SGHAT, CDR2 FQNNGV. Trimming removed 1 base at V and 1 base at J, with 7 bases between. The CDR3 protein is CASSLVRPNTEAFF. The CDR3 nucleotides read TGTGCCAGCAGCTTAGTGCGGCCGAACACTGAAGCTTTCTTT.

This clone showed up just once. The chain joins TRBV19 to TRBJ1-2; D is ambiguous. Trimming took off 1 base at V and 4 bases at J, with 10 bases between the two ends. Per germline, CDR1 LNHDA and CDR2 SQIVND (reference sequence). The CDR3 runs to 14 residues. Here the CDR3 reads CASSIGEGSYGYTF. The CDR3 DNA reads as TGTGCCAGTAGTATAGGAGAGGGCAGCTATGGCTACACCTTC.

V and J are TRBV15 and TRBJ2-1; D is unresolved. The CDR3 has 12 residues. V was clipped by 4 bases and J by 7 bases, with 8 bases between them. The germline V gene encodes CDR1 LNHNV and CDR2 YYDKDF (reference sequence). The CDR3 is CATSIRANEQFF. CDR3 DNA sequence: TGTGCCACCAGCATAAGGGCGAATGAGCAGTTCTTC.

The V gene is TRBV7-9, the J gene TRBJ2-3, with 9 bases aligning to TRBD1. The germline V gene encodes CDR1 SEHNR and CDR2 FQNEAQ (reference sequence). This CDR3 comprises 14 residues. V shed 4 bases, J shed 4 bases, and the junction held 3 bases outside the gene matches. The CDR3: CASSSDRGADTQYF. Here the CDR3 DNA reads TGTGCCAGCAGCTCCGACAGGGGGGCAGATACGCAGTATTTT.

V is TRBV21-1 and J is TRBJ2-1; the table's D call, TRBD1, has no DNA check behind it. TRBV21-1 is a documented pseudogene. The CDR3 consists of 14 residues. CDR3 sequence reads: CAPTTRDRLGEQFF. CDR3 DNA sequence: TGTGCCCCAACCACCAGGGATCGGTTAGGTGAGCAGTTCTTC.

This sequence joins TRBV7-9 and TRBJ2-1, with 8 bases fitting TRBD2. CDR3 length: 15 amino acids. Germline CDR1 reads SEHNR; CDR2 reads FQNEAQ (reference sequence). After removal of 5 bases from V and 8 bases from J, the junction contained 11 bases not matched to a gene. Written as DNA, the CDR3 is TGTGCCAGCAGCCTTAGCGGGACATACGACGATGAGCAGTTCTTC. Its protein is CASSLSGTYDDEQFF.

The chain is built from TRBV18 and TRBJ1-3; maybe TRBD1 (6 bases). Germline CDR1 is KGHSH and CDR2 is LQKENI. V shed 5 bases and J shed 2 bases, with 10 bases lying between them. This CDR3 is 14 amino acids long. The CDR3 coding sequence is TGTGCCAGCTCAGTGGACAGACCTGGAAACACCATATATTTT. Protein: CASSVDRPGNTIYF.

V gene TRBV28 combines with J gene TRBJ2-3; D is unresolved. The CDR3 is 17 amino acids. Germline assignment: CDR1 MDHEN and CDR2 SYDVKM. The V end lost 1 base, the J end lost 3 bases, and 17 bases lay between the germline ends. The CDR3 DNA reads TGTGCCAGCAGTTTATCTGGCGTAGTGGGTGAAACAGATACGCAGTATTTT. Translated, it gives CASSLSGVVGETDTQYF.

This chain connects TRBV6-5 to TRBJ1-1; unclear D gene. The germline gives CDR1 MNHEY, CDR2 SVGAGI. Trimming removed 6 bases at V and 3 bases at J, with 14 bases between. The CDR3 has 14 residues. CDR3 DNA: TGTGCCAGCAGGGAGGGTGTTGTGGACACTGAAGCTTTCTTT. This sequence encodes CASREGVVDTEAFF.

This sequence joins TRBV6-5 and TRBJ1-3, with a weak D call TRBD1 (6 bases). Germline values: CDR1 MNHEY, CDR2 SVGAGI. Trimming shortened V by 7 bases and J by 2 bases, and 12 bases separated the two germline ends. The CDR3 runs to 14 residues. The CDR3 here is CASNVNRAGNTIYF. The CDR3 region has the DNA TGTGCCAGCAATGTGAACAGGGCTGGAAACACCATATATTTT.

Worth noting for this clone: At the DNA level, this CDR3 is encoded by other sequences in the same sample as well. V usage is TRBV5-1 and J usage is TRBJ1-1; 7 bases line up with TRBD1. CDR1 SGHRS and CDR2 YFSETQ come from the germline V gene. The trim removed 4 bases at V and 8 bases at J, leaving 11 bases unmatched. The CDR3 totals 14 residues. CDR3: CASSPTGQQQEAFF. The DNA for the CDR3 is TGCGCCAGCAGCCCAACGGGACAGCAGCAAGAAGCTTTCTTT.

V and J are TRBV3-1 (or the pseudogene TRBV3-2) and TRBJ1-5, with D uncertain. CDR1 is LGHDT, CDR2 YNNKEL, per germline (reference sequence). The CDR3 sequence is 14 residues long. The germline V and J ends were trimmed by 3 bases and 4 bases, with 10 bases remaining between them. CDR3 nucleotide sequence: TGTGCCAGCAGCCAGACGACGGGTAATCAGCCCCAGCATTTT. It is translated as CASSQTTGNQPQHF.

The chain's CDR3 is CASRPAGPDTQYF. CDR3 nucleotides: TGTGCCAGCAGGCCGGCGGGGCCAGATACGCAGTATTTT. The gene calls are TRBV9 and TRBJ2-3; D perhaps matches TRBD2 (6 bases). The germline V gene has CDR1 SGDLS and CDR2 YYNGEE. The CDR3 extends over 13 amino acids. The V end lost 5 bases, the J end lost 4 bases, and 11 bases lay between the germline ends.

The J gene is TRBJ1-6, the V gene TRBV21-1; the table's D call of TRBD1 was not tested on the DNA. TRBV21-1 represents a pseudogene. The CDR3 totals 15 residues. For the CDR3, the DNA is TGTGCCAGCAGCAAAGACCAGGGGTGGGTGCCACCCCTCCACTTT. This translates into CASSKDQGWVPPLHF.

The J gene is TRBJ2-3, the V gene TRBV24-1; 7 positions agree with TRBD2. The CDR3 extends over 16 amino acids. The junction had 11 bases not matched to a gene; V was cut back by 4 bases and J by 5 bases. Germline V gives CDR1 KGHDR, CDR2 SFDVKD. DNA for the CDR3: TGTGCCACCAGTGACCCTATGGGGGGGATCGGAGATACGCAGTATTTT. Its protein is CATSDPMGGIGDTQYF.

V usage is TRBV5-1 and J usage is TRBJ1-1; tentative D call: TRBD1 (5 bases). CDR3 length equals 15 residues. The germline V gene encodes CDR1 SGHRS and CDR2 YFSETQ. V was clipped by 0 bases and J by 8 bases, with 17 bases between them. This CDR3 is CASSLGLQALAEAFF. The CDR3 nucleotides are TGCGCCAGCAGCTTGGGGTTACAGGCGTTAGCCGAAGCTTTCTTT.

The V and J genes are TRBV18 and TRBJ1-1; 8 bases map to TRBD1. Trimming removed 5 bases from V and 3 bases from J; junction bases left unmatched: 8. In germline, CDR1 is KGHSH, CDR2 LQKENI. CDR3 length: 15 amino acids. The CDR3 DNA reads as TGTGCCAGCTCAAAAACAGGGGGTAAGGACACTGAAGCTTTCTTT. Protein sequence: CASSKTGGKDTEAFF.

The chain is built from TRBV2 and TRBJ1-1; 7 nucleotides align to TRBD1. The CDR3 spans 16 residues. Germline CDR1 SNHLY, CDR2 FYNNEI. Unmatched junction bases numbered 19, after V lost 10 bases and J lost 5 bases. The DNA of the CDR3 is TGTGCCAACGGGGGGCCCCGGGACAGAGGTTATACTGAAGCTTTCTTT. Translation: CANGGPRDRGYTEAFF.